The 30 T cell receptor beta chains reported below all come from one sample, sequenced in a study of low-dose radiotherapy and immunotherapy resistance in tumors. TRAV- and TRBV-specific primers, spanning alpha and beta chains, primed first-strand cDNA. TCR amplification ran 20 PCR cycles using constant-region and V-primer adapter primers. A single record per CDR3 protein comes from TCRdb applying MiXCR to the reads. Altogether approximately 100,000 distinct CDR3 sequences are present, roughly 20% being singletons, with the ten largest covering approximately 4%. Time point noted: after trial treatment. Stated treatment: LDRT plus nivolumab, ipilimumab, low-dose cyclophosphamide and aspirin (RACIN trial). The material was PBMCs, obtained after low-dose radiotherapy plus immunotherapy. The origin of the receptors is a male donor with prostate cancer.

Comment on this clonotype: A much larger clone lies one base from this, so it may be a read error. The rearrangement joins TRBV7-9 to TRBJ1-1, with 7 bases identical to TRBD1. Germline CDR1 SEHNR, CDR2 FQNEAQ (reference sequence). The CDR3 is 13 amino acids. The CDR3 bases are TGTGCCAACAGCCCGCAGGGGGGCGGTTCAGCTTTCTTT. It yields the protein CANSPQGGGSAFF.

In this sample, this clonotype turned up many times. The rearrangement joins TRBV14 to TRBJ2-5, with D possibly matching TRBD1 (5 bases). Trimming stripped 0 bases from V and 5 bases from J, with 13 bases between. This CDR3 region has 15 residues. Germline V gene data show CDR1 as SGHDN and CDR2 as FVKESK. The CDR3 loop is CASSQEAGYLETQYF. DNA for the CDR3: TGTGCCAGCAGCCAAGAGGCAGGGTATTTGGAGACCCAGTACTTC.

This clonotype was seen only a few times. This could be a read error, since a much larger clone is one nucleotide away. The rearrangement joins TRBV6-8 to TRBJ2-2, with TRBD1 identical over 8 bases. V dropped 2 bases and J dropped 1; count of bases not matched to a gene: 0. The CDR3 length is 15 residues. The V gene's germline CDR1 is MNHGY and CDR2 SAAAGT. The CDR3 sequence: CASSYGTGNTGELFF. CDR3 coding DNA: TGTGCCAGCAGTTACGGGACAGGGAACACCGGGGAGCTGTTTTTT.

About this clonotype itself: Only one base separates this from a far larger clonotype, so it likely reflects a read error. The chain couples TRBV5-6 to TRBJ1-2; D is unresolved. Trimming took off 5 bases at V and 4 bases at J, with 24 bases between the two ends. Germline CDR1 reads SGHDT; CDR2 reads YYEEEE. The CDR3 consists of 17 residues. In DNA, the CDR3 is TGTGCCAGCAGGCAAGATCGCGGCCAGGTCGCCCCCTATGGCTACACCTTC. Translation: CASRQDRGQVAPYGYTF.

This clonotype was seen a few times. The CDR3 nucleotides are TGTGCCAGCAGCCGCGGGACTAGCGGGGGGAACGAGCAGTACTTC. It encodes CASSRGTSGGNEQYF. The V gene is TRBV5-6, the J gene TRBJ2-7; the match to TRBD2 covers 15 bases. The CDR3 spans 15 residues. CDR1 is SGHDT, CDR2 YYEEEE, per germline. The J segment lost 5 bases and the V segment lost 4 bases, leaving 4 bases of the junction unmatched. Drawing the rest from reference TRBV5-6 and TRBJ2-7, the complete variable domain is DAGVTQSPTHLIKTRGQQVTLRCSPKSGHDTVSWYQQALGQGPQFIFQYYEEEERQRGNFPDRFSGHQFPNYSSELNVNALLLGDSALYLCASSRGTSGGNEQYFGPGTRLTVT.

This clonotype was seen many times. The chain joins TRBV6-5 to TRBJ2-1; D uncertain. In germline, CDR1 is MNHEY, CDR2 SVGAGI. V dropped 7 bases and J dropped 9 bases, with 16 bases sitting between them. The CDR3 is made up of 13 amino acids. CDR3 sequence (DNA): TGTGCCAGCACCCGTGGAGCCTTTAGTGAGCAGTTCTTC. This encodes CASTRGAFSEQFF.

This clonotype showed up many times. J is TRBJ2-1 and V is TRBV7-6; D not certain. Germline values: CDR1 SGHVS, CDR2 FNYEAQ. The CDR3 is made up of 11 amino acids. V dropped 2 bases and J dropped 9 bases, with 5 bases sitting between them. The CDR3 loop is CASSLSSEQFF. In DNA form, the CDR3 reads TGTGCCAGCAGCTTAAGTAGTGAGCAGTTCTTC.

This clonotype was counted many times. Written as DNA, the CDR3 is TGTGCCAGCTCGGACCAGGTTTTCTGGGACAGGGGGGACGAGCAGTACTTC. Amino acids: CASSDQVFWDRGDEQYF. The V gene is TRBV18, the J gene TRBJ2-7; TRBD1 agrees at 11 bases. J lost 5 bases, V lost 6 bases, and 15 bases had no gene match. The CDR3 extends over 17 amino acids. Germline V gene sequence: CDR1 KGHSH, CDR2 LQKENI.

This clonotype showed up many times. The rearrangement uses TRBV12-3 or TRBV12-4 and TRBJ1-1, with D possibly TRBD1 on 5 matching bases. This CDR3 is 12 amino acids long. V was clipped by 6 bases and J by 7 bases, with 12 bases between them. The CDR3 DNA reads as TGTGCCAGCAGAATCCAGGGATTTGAAGCTTTCTTT. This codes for CASRIQGFEAFF.

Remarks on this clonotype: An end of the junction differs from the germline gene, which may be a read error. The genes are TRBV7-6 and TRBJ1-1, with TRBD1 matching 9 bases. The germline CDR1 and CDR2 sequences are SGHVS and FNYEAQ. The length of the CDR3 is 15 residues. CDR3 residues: CTSSVNYRGRSEAFF. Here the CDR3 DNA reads TGTACCAGCAGCGTAAACTACAGGGGGCGGAGTGAAGCTTTCTTT.

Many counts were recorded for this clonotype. The CDR3 spells CASSQRGGATADTQYF. DNA of the CDR3: TGCGCCAGCAGCCAGAGAGGGGGGGCTACTGCAGATACGCAGTATTTT. The chain combines TRBV4-1 with TRBJ2-3, with TRBD2 as a possible D gene (7 bases). This CDR3 spans 16 amino acids. In germline, CDR1 is MGHRA, CDR2 YSYEKL. V was trimmed by 3 bases and J by 4 bases, leaving 17 bases between them.

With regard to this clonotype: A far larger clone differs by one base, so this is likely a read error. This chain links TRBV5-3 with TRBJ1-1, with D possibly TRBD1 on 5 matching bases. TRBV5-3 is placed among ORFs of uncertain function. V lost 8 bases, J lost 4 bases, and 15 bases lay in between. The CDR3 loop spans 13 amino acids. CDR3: CASRWDGSTEAFF. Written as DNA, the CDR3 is TGTGCCAGCAGATGGGACGGGAGCACTGAAGCTTTCTTT.

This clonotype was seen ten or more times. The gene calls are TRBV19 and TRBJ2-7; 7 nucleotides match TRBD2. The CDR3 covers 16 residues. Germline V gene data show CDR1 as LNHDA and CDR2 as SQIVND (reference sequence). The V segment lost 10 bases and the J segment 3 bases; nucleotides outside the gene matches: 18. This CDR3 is CATSARRMGGNYEQYF. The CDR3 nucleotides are TGTGCCACCAGTGCCCGCCGGATGGGAGGGAACTACGAGCAGTACTTC.

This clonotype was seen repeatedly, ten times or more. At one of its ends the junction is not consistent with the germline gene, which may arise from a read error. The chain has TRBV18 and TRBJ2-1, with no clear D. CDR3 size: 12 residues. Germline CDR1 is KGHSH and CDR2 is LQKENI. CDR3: CAISPNRPFQFF. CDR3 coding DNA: TGTGCCATCTCACCAAATCGTCCATTCCAGTTCTTC.

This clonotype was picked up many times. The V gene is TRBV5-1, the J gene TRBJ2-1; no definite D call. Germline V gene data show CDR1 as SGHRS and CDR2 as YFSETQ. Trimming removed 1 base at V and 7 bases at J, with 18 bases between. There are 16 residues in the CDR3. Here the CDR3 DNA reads TGCGCCAGCAGCTTGATGTCGCTATCGGTCGGGAATGAGCAGTTCTTC. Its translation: CASSLMSLSVGNEQFF.

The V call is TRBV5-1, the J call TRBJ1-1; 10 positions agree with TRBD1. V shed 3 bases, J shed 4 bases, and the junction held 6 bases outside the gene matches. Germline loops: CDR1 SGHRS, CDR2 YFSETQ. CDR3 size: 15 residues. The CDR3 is CASSSPDRGSTEAFF. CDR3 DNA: TGCGCCAGCAGCTCGCCGGACAGGGGGAGCACTGAAGCTTTCTTT.

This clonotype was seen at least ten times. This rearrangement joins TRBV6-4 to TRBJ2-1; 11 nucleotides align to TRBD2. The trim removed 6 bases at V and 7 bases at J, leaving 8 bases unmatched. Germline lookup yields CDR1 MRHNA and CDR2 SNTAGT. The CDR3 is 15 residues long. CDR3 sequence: CASRILAGGYNEQFF. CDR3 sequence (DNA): TGTGCCAGCAGAATTCTAGCGGGGGGATATAATGAGCAGTTCTTC.

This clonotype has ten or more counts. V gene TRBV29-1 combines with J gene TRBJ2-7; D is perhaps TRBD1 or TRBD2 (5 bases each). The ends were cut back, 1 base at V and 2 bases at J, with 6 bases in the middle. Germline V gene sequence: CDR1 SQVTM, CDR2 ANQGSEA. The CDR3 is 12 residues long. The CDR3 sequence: CSVEGDPYEQYF. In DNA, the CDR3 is TGCAGCGTTGAAGGGGACCCCTACGAGCAGTACTTC.

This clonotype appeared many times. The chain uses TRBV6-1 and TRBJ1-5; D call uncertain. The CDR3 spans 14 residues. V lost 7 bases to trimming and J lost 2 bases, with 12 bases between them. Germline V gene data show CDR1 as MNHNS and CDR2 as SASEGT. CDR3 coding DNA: TGTGCCAGCATCGAAGGCGGAGGCAATCAGCCCCAGCATTTT. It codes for CASIEGGGNQPQHF.

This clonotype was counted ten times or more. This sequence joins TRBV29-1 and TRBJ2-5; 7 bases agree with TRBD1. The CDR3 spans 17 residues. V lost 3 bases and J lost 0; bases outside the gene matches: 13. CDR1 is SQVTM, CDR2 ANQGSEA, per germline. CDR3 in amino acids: CSVEGYRGKRDQETQYF. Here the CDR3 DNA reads TGCAGCGTTGAGGGCTACAGGGGTAAGAGGGACCAAGAGACCCAGTACTTC.

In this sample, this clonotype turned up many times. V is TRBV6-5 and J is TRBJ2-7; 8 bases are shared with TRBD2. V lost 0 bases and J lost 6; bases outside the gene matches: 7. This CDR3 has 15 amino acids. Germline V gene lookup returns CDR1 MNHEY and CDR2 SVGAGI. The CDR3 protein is CASSYSMRGAGEQYF. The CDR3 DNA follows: TGTGCCAGCAGTTACTCGATGCGGGGGGCGGGCGAGCAGTACTTC.

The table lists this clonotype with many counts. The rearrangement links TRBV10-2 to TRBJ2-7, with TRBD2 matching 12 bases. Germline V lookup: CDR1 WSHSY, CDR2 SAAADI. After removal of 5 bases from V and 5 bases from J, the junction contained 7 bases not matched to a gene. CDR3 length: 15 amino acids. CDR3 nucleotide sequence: TGCGCCAGCAGTCTAGGACTAGCGGGGTTCAACGAGCAGTACTTC. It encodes CASSLGLAGFNEQYF.

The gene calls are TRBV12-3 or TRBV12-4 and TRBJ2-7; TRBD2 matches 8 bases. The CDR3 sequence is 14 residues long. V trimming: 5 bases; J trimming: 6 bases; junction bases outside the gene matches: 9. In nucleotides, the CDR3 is TGTGCCAGCAGTCCCCCCGGGGGGGTTCGCGAGCAGTACTTC. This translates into CASSPPGGVREQYF.

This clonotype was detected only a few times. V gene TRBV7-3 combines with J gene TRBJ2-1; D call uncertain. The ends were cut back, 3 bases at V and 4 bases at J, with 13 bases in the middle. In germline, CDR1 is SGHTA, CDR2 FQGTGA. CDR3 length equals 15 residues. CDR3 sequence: CASSFYGSSYNEQFF. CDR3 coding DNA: TGTGCCAGCAGCTTTTATGGCTCCTCGTACAATGAGCAGTTCTTC.

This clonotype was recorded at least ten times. CDR3 protein: CASSTTGSGEQYF. CDR3 nucleotides: TGTGCCAGTAGTACGACAGGGTCGGGCGAGCAGTACTTC. The chain couples TRBV19 to TRBJ2-7, with 7 positions matching TRBD1. Per germline, CDR1 LNHDA and CDR2 SQIVND (reference sequence). The V gene end was trimmed by 4 bases and the J gene end by 6 bases; junction bases not matched to a gene: 6. This CDR3 region has 13 residues.

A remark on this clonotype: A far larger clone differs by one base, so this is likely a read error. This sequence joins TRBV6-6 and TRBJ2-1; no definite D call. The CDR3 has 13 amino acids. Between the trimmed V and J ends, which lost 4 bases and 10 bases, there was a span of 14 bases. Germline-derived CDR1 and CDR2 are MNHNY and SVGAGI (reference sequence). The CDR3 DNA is TGTGCCAGCAGTTCCCGGACCACCTGGGAGCAGTTCTTC. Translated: CASSSRTTWEQFF.

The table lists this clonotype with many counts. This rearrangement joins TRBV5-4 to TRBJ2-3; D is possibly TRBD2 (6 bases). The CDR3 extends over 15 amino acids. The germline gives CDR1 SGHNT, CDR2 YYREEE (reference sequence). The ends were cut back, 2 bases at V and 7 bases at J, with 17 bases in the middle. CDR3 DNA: TGTGCCAGCAGCTTACTAGCTCCTTCTCTCCATACGCAGTATTTT. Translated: CASSLLAPSLHTQYF.

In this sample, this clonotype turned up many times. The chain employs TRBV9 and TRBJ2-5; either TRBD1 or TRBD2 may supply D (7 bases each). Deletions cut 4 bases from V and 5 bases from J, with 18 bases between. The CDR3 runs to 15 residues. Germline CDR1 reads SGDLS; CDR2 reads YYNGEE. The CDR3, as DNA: TGTGCCAGCAGCCCGGGACAGAGGGAGGGGGAGACCCAGTACTTC. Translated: CASSPGQREGETQYF.

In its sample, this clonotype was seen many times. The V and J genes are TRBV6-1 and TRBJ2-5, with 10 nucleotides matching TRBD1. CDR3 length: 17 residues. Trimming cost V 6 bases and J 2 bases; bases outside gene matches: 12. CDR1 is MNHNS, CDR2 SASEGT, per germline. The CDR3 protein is CASSPQTGTGEQETQYF. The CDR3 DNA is TGTGCCAGCAGCCCGCAAACCGGGACAGGGGAACAAGAGACCCAGTACTTC.

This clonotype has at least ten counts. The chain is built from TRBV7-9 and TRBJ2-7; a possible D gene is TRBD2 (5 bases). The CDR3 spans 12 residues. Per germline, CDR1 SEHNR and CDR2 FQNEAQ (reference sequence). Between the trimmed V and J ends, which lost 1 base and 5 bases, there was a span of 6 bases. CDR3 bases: TGTGCCAGCAGCTTAGTCGGGAACGAGCAGTACTTC. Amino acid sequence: CASSLVGNEQYF.